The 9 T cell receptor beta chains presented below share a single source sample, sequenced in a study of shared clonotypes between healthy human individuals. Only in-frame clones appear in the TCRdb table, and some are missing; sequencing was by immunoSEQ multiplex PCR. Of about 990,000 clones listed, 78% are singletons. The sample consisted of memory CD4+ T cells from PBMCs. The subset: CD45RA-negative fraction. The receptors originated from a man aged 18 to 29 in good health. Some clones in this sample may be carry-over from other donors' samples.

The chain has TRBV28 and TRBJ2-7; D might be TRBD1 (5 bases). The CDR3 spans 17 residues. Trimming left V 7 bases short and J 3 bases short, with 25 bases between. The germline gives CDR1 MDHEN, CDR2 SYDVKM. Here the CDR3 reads CASTHGVRVKGIYEQYF. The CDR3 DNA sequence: TGTGCCAGCACTCATGGGGTCAGGGTTAAAGGAATCTACGAGCAGTACTTC.

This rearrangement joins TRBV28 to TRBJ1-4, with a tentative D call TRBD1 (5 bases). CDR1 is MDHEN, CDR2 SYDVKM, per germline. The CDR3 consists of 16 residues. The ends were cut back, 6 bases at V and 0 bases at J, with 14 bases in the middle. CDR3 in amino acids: CASSFPGQATNEKLFF. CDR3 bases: TGTGCCAGCAGCTTCCCGGGGCAGGCAACTAATGAAAAACTGTTTTTT.

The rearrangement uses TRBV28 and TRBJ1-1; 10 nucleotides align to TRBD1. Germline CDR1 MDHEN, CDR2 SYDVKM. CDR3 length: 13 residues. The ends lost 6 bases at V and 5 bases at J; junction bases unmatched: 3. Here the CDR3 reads CASRTGGRTEAFF. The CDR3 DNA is TGTGCCAGCAGGACAGGGGGCCGGACTGAAGCTTTCTTT. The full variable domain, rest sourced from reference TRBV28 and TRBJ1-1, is DVKVTQSSRYLVKRTGEKVFLECVQDMDHENMFWYRQDPGLGLRLIYFSYDVKMKEKGDIPEGYSVSREKKERFSLILESASTNQTSMYLCASRTGGRTEAFFGQGTRLTVV.

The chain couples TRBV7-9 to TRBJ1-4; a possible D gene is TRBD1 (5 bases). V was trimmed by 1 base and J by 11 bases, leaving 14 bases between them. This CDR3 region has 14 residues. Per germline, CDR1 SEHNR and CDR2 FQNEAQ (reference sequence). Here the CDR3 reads CASSLDDSGGKLFF. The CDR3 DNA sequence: TGTGCCAGCAGCTTAGACGACAGTGGGGGGAAACTGTTTTTT.

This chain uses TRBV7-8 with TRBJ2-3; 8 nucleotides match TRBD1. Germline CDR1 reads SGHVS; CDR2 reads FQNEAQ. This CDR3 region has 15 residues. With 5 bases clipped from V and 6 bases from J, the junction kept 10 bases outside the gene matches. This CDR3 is CASSPFSGQGDTQYF. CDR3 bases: TGTGCCAGCAGCCCGTTCTCAGGACAGGGCGATACGCAGTATTTT.

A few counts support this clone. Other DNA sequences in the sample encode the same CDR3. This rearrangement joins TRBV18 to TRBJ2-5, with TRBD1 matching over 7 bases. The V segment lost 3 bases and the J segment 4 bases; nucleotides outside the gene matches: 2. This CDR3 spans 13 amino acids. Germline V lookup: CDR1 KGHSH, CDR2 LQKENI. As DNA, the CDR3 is TGTGCCAGCTCACCGACAGGGTCAGAGACCCAGTACTTC. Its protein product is CASSPTGSETQYF.

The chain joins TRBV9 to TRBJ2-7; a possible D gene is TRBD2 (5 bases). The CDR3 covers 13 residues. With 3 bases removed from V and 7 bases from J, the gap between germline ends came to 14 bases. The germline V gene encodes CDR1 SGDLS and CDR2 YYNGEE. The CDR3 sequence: CASSERIGLEQYF. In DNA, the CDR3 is TGTGCCAGCAGCGAACGGATAGGACTTGAGCAGTACTTC. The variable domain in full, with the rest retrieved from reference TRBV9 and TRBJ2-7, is DSGVTQTPKHLITATGQRVTLRCSPRSGDLSVYWYQQSLDQGLQFLIQYYNGEERAKGNILERFSAQQFPDLHSELNLSSLELGDSALYFCASSERIGLEQYFGPGTRLTVT.

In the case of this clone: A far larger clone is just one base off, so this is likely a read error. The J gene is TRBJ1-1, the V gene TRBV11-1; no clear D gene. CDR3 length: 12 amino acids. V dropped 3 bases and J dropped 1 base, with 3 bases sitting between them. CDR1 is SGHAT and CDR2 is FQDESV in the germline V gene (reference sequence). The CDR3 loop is CASSFGNTEAFF. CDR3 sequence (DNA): TGTGCCAGCAGCTTTGGGAACACTGAAGCTTTCTTT.

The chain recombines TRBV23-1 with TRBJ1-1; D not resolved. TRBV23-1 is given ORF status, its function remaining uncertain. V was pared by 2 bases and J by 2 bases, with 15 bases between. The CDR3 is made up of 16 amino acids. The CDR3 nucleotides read TGCGCCAGCAGTCAAAACATTAAAAGAGCCAACACTGAAGCTTTCTTT. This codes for CASSQNIKRANTEAFF.